Described below is a single T cell receptor beta chain sequence and its context. Its matching antigen is unknown. In germline, CDR1 is DFQATT, CDR2 SNEGSKA (reference sequence). V was clipped by 5 bases and J by 6 bases; unmatched bases: 8. This CDR3 is built from 15 residues. Random hexamers were used to reverse transcribe the RNA input (roughly 0.5 to 1 ug). Each CDR3 protein is one row after TCRdb ran MiXCR on the immunoSEQ multiplex PCR reads. The sample carries more than 150,000 distinct CDR3 sequences, around 95% recorded once. The data were taken from a study of CD8 T cells in Susac syndrome. Study-level findings and limits: When the CD4+ T cell repertoires of patients with Susac syndrome were examined, they did not show any clonal expansion.

The source material was CD4+ T cells from PBMCs. The sequence derives from a human donor with Susac syndrome. The chain joins TRBV20-1 to TRBJ2-1; 12 bases are a match to TRBD2. CDR3 coding DNA: TGCAGTGCTGATACTAGCGGGGGGCTTCGCAATGAGCAGTTCTTC. Encoded protein: CSADTSGGLRNEQFF.